A selection of T cell receptor beta chains follows, all from one sample in a study of spatial heterogeneity in lung cancer. TCRdb called the 5' RACE reads again in MiXCR, with one record for every CDR3 protein. The data show 5,500 to 7,500 distinct CDR3 sequences, about 3.9% seen once. Here the sequenced sample was normal lung tissue next to the tumor, taken at surgery. Receptors originate from a female donor with early-stage non-small cell lung cancer. Each CDR3 is given with its conserved first and last residue. A D gene is named only where the DNA matches it firmly. A row's size may be missing; if present it is once, few, many or a size class.

cdr3_nt | cdr3_aa | v_call | d_call | j_call | clone_size
TGTGCCAGCAGCGTAGTTGGTGAAGTGGCAATTGGAAACACCATATATTTT | CASSVVGEVAIGNTIYF | TRBV9 | NA | TRBJ1-3 | many
TGTGCCAGCAGACAAACAGGGGAGAACATTCAGTACTTC | CASRQTGENIQYF | TRBV7-2 | TRBD1 | TRBJ2-4 | many
TGTGCCAGCACCAACAGACTAGCCGAGGATGAGCAGTTCTTC | CASTNRLAEDEQFF | TRBV27 | TRBD2 | TRBJ2-1 | medium-sized
TGTGCCATCAGTGAGTTGGACAGGCGCGAGAACACTGAAGCTTTCTTT | CAISELDRRENTEAFF | TRBV10-3 | TRBD1 | TRBJ1-1 | many
TGTGCCAGCAGTGGCGGGACAGGGTTCCAAGAGACCCAGTACTTC | CASSGGTGFQETQYF | TRBV2 | TRBD1 | TRBJ2-5 | many
TGCAGCTGCGGGAATGCGATGTTGCACAATGAGCAGTTCTTC | CSCGNAMLHNEQFF | TRBV29-1 | NA | TRBJ2-1 | many
TGTGCCAGCAGTTGGGGGCAGAAATACAATCAGCCCCAGCATTTT | CASSWGQKYNQPQHF | TRBV12-3/TRBV12-4 | NA | TRBJ1-5 | many
TGCAGTGCTAGAGACATGACAGGGACGGGAGAGACCCAGTACTTC | CSARDMTGTGETQYF | TRBV20-1 | TRBD1 | TRBJ2-5 | medium-sized
TGTGCCAGCAGCGTAGCTTGGCAGAGCAATCAGCCCCAGCATTTT | CASSVAWQSNQPQHF | TRBV9 | NA | TRBJ1-5 | medium-sized
TGCAGCGTTACCGGGACTAGCGGGGGGGCCACCTACGAGCAGTACTTC | CSVTGTSGGATYEQYF | TRBV29-1 | TRBD2 | TRBJ2-7 | NA
TGTGCCAGCAGTTACTCCCCAGGGGGCTACACCTTC | CASSYSPGGYTF | TRBV6-6 | NA | TRBJ1-2 | many
TGCAGCGCCCACGACGGACCTTCCTACGAGCAGTACTTC | CSAHDGPSYEQYF | TRBV29-1 | NA | TRBJ2-7 | medium-sized